The rows below give T cell receptor beta chains drawn from one sample of a study of control samples from healthy donors and cancer patients. Data came from immunoSEQ multiplex PCR; TCRdb stores just in-frame clones and leaves some out. The data show 150,000 to 200,000 clones, with around 93% seen just once and about 1.5% held by the top ten. Sequencing used blood. The receptors stem from a man younger than 35 in good health. The conserved cysteine and the conserved F or W are not part of the CDR3 here. Each record gives: J gene, V gene, CDR3 protein.

TRBJ1-1	TRBV30	AWREGAGFTEAF
TRBJ1-1	TRBV12-3/TRBV12-4	ASKWAMNTEAF
TRBJ2-1	TRBV18	ASSFLRISSYNEQF
TRBJ1-5	TRBV28	ASRTGPHDDQPQH
TRBJ2-5	TRBV6-5	ASRVVWGGETQY
TRBJ2-2	TRBV28	ASSYPPMGQGSSGELF
TRBJ2-7	TRBV10-3	AISESPALLEQY
TRBJ1-5	TRBV13	ASSQLPMQPQH
TRBJ2-6	TRBV7-3	ASSLRGPRVPGANVLT
TRBJ1-2	TRBV9	ASSAGTRANYGYT
TRBJ1-5	TRBV4-2	ASSPGGNQPQH
TRBJ2-2	TRBV3-1/TRBV3-2	ASSQDTGYGELF
TRBJ2-6	TRBV7-8	ASSLTGHSGANVLT
TRBJ1-1	TRBV10-3	AISRQGSTEAF
TRBJ2-7	TRBV7-9	ASSLLPGPTYEQY
TRBJ2-3	TRBV25-1	ASRRADTQY
TRBJ2-3	TRBV5-1	ASSLHRTSGGTDTQY
TRBJ2-1	TRBV19	ASSVWLAGGNEQF
TRBJ2-1	TRBV5-1	ASSPRAGGYNEQF
TRBJ1-5	TRBV5-8	ASSLEAGGAEVQPQH
TRBJ2-5	TRBV2	ASSGGDFSHGETQY
TRBJ1-2	TRBV6-4	ASRATGSYGYT
TRBJ1-5	TRBV11-3	ASTTRRPQH
TRBJ2-3	TRBV6-5	ASRAVSSTDTQY